This is a list of T cell receptor beta chains from one sample in a study of human T cells and chemical hapten exposure. Using its own MiXCR run on the RACE reads, TCRdb lists one record per CDR3 protein. This sample has some 190,000 distinct CDR3 sequences; around 22% occur once, and the top ten carry roughly 6.7%. The sample consisted of whole blood, taken in connection with sensitization to the hapten diphenylcyclopropenone (DPC). Receptors were obtained from a woman aged 50 to 60 with alopecia areata. Some clones in this sample may be carry-over from other donors' samples. Both conserved end residues are part of each CDR3. The D gene is left open where the match is weak. Only some rows state a clone size, as once, few, many or a class for expanded clones.

clone size: few; V gene: TRBV29-1; D gene: -; J gene: TRBJ2-1; CDR3 protein: CSVLLDRGYEQFF; CDR3 DNA: TGCAGCGTTCTCCTCGATCGGGGCTATGAGCAGTTCTTC
clone size: few; V gene: TRBV20-1; D gene: TRBD2; J gene: TRBJ2-2; CDR3 protein: CSAISAGGVTGELFF; CDR3 DNA: TGCAGTGCTATCTCAGCGGGAGGAGTCACCGGGGAGCTGTTTTTT
clone size: few; V gene: TRBV28; D gene: -; J gene: TRBJ2-5; CDR3 protein: CASSLISWTQETQYF; CDR3 DNA: TGTGCCAGCAGCCTGATTTCTTGGACCCAAGAGACCCAGTACTTC
clone size: -; V gene: TRBV12-3/TRBV12-4; D gene: TRBD2; J gene: TRBJ2-2; CDR3 protein: CASSPSRGGPGELFF; CDR3 DNA: TGTGCCAGCAGTCCGAGCCGGGGGGGTCCCGGGGAGCTGTTTTTT
clone size: -; V gene: TRBV29-1; D gene: -; J gene: TRBJ2-1; CDR3 protein: CSVGDGRGQFF; CDR3 DNA: TGCAGCGTTGGTGATGGCAGGGGGCAGTTCTTC
clone size: few; V gene: TRBV19; D gene: -; J gene: TRBJ1-5; CDR3 protein: CASSIDRAPPFGNQPQHF; CDR3 DNA: TGTGCCAGTAGTATAGACAGGGCCCCACCGTTTGGCAATCAGCCCCAGCATTTT
clone size: -; V gene: TRBV5-5; D gene: TRBD1; J gene: TRBJ1-2; CDR3 protein: CASSPYDRGPDSGYTF; CDR3 DNA: TGTGCCAGCAGCCCCTACGACAGGGGACCGGACTCTGGCTACACCTTC
clone size: few; V gene: TRBV29-1; D gene: TRBD1; J gene: TRBJ1-2; CDR3 protein: CSVARGQGANYGYTF; CDR3 DNA: TGCAGCGTTGCCCGAGGTCAGGGGGCTAACTATGGCTACACCTTC
clone size: -; V gene: TRBV29-1; D gene: -; J gene: TRBJ2-1; CDR3 protein: CSVFRGMNEQFF; CDR3 DNA: TGCAGCGTTTTCAGGGGCATGAATGAGCAGTTCTTC
clone size: -; V gene: TRBV7-9; D gene: -; J gene: TRBJ1-1; CDR3 protein: CASSLDREGAFF; CDR3 DNA: TGTGCCAGCAGCTTAGACCGGGAAGGTGCTTTCTTT
clone size: -; V gene: TRBV6-5; D gene: -; J gene: TRBJ2-7; CDR3 protein: CASITPGRPYEQYF; CDR3 DNA: TGTGCCAGCATTACACCAGGACGTCCCTACGAGCAGTACTTC
clone size: many; V gene: TRBV20-1; D gene: -; J gene: TRBJ1-2; CDR3 protein: CSARSPYSTLYGYTF; CDR3 DNA: TGCAGTGCTAGATCACCTTACAGCACTCTCTATGGCTACACCTTC
clone size: few; V gene: TRBV5-4; D gene: TRBD1; J gene: TRBJ1-2; CDR3 protein: CASSPPGTGVIGYTF; CDR3 DNA: TGTGCCAGCAGCCCGCCCGGGACAGGGGTGATCGGCTACACCTTC
clone size: few; V gene: TRBV12-3/TRBV12-4; D gene: -; J gene: TRBJ2-1; CDR3 protein: CASSLIGGYNEQFF; CDR3 DNA: TGTGCCAGCAGTTTGATAGGGGGGTACAATGAGCAGTTCTTC
clone size: few; V gene: TRBV29-1; D gene: -; J gene: TRBJ2-7; CDR3 protein: CSVEGWGSYEQYF; CDR3 DNA: TGCAGCGTTGAGGGTTGGGGCTCCTACGAGCAGTACTTC
clone size: -; V gene: TRBV10-3; D gene: -; J gene: TRBJ2-3; CDR3 protein: CAISESTDTQYF; CDR3 DNA: TGTGCCATCAGTGAGTCCACAGATACGCAGTATTTT
clone size: few; V gene: TRBV6-6; D gene: -; J gene: TRBJ1-5; CDR3 protein: CASSYQTGGNQPQHF; CDR3 DNA: TGTGCCAGCAGTTACCAAACGGGAGGCAATCAGCCCCAGCATTTT
clone size: many; V gene: TRBV7-9; D gene: -; J gene: TRBJ1-4; CDR3 protein: CASSPGTLNEKLFF; CDR3 DNA: TGTGCCAGCAGCCCAGGGACTTTGAATGAAAAACTGTTTTTT
clone size: once; V gene: TRBV5-5; D gene: TRBD1; J gene: TRBJ1-4; CDR3 protein: CASGKQGEEKLFF; CDR3 DNA: TGTGCCAGCGGAAAACAGGGGGAAGAAAAACTGTTTTTT
clone size: few; V gene: TRBV9; D gene: TRBD2; J gene: TRBJ2-7; CDR3 protein: CASSPSGIAGEEQYF; CDR3 DNA: TGTGCCAGCAGTCCTAGCGGTATAGCGGGAGAAGAGCAGTACTTC
clone size: few; V gene: TRBV6-6; D gene: -; J gene: TRBJ1-4; CDR3 protein: CASSPTPQGTNEKLFF; CDR3 DNA: TGTGCCAGCAGTCCCACTCCACAGGGCACTAATGAAAAACTGTTTTTT
clone size: -; V gene: TRBV7-6; D gene: -; J gene: TRBJ2-3; CDR3 protein: CASSLGTHKDTQYF; CDR3 DNA: TGTGCCAGCAGCTTAGGGACCCACAAAGATACGCAGTATTTT
clone size: -; V gene: TRBV5-1; D gene: -; J gene: TRBJ1-5; CDR3 protein: CASRGGSNQPQHF; CDR3 DNA: TGCGCCAGCAGGGGGGGGTCCAATCAGCCCCAGCATTTT
clone size: -; V gene: TRBV5-6; D gene: -; J gene: TRBJ1-4; CDR3 protein: CASSLIGQTPTNEKLFF; CDR3 DNA: TGTGCCAGCAGCCTTATCGGACAGACACCAACTAATGAAAAACTGTTTTTT
clone size: once; V gene: TRBV4-2; D gene: TRBD2; J gene: TRBJ2-1; CDR3 protein: CASSQEKGGRGNNEQFF; CDR3 DNA: TGTGCCAGCAGCCAAGAAAAAGGCGGGAGGGGGAACAATGAGCAGTTCTTC
clone size: -; V gene: TRBV7-8; D gene: -; J gene: TRBJ2-1; CDR3 protein: CASSITGFSYNEQFF; CDR3 DNA: TGTGCCAGCAGTATAACAGGGTTTTCCTACAATGAGCAGTTCTTC
clone size: few; V gene: TRBV3-1; D gene: TRBD2; J gene: TRBJ2-1; CDR3 protein: CASSQDQLAGRSSYNEQFF; CDR3 DNA: TGTGCCAGCAGCCAAGATCAACTAGCGGGCCGGAGCTCCTACAATGAGCAGTTCTTC
clone size: few; V gene: TRBV6-2/TRBV6-3; D gene: -; J gene: TRBJ2-7; CDR3 protein: CASRHPIAERSYEQYF; CDR3 DNA: TGTGCCAGCAGACACCCCATAGCGGAACGTTCCTACGAGCAGTACTTC
clone size: few; V gene: TRBV29-1; D gene: TRBD1; J gene: TRBJ1-1; CDR3 protein: CSVEVAGGNTEAFF; CDR3 DNA: TGCAGCGTTGAAGTCGCAGGGGGGAACACTGAAGCTTTCTTT
clone size: -; V gene: TRBV29-1; D gene: -; J gene: TRBJ2-5; CDR3 protein: CSVRQGTETQYF; CDR3 DNA: TGCAGCGTGAGGCAGGGTACGGAGACCCAGTACTTC